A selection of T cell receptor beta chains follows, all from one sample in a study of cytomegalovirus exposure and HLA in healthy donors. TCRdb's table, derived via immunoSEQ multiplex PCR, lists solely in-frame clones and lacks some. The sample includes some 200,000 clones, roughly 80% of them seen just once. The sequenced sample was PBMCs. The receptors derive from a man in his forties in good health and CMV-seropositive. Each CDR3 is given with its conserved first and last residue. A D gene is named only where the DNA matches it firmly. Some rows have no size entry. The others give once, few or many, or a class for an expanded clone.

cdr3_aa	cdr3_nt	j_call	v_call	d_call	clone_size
CASTRDRLSNQPQHF	TGTGCCAGCACCAGAGACAGGTTAAGCAATCAGCCCCAGCATTTT	TRBJ1-5	TRBV6-6	NA	NA
CASSKGQGSYEQYF	TGTGCCAGCAGCAAAGGGCAGGGCTCCTACGAGCAGTACTTC	TRBJ2-7	TRBV21-1	NA	once
CASRDTSGGLNTGELFF	TGTGCCAGCAGGGATACTAGCGGGGGCCTGAACACCGGGGAGCTGTTTTTT	TRBJ2-2	TRBV5-4	TRBD2	NA
CASRRGGMNTEAFF	TGTGCCAGTAGGCGGGGGGGGATGAACACTGAAGCTTTCTTT	TRBJ1-1	TRBV19	NA	NA
CASSLGGMGETQYF	TGTGCCAGCAGCTTGGGAGGGATGGGAGAGACCCAGTACTTC	TRBJ2-5	TRBV5-6	NA	few
CASSETLGTTYEQYF	TGTGCCAGCAGTGAAACCCTGGGCACGACCTACGAGCAGTACTTC	TRBJ2-7	TRBV25-1	NA	NA
CSVATVGQGAEKLFF	TGCAGCGTTGCAACGGTGGGACAGGGAGCTGAAAAACTGTTTTTT	TRBJ1-4	TRBV29-1	TRBD1	NA
CASSLGGVSYEQYF	TGTGCCAGCAGCTTAGGGGGGGTGAGCTACGAGCAGTACTTC	TRBJ2-7	TRBV7-9	NA	NA
CASTFYPGNEQFF	TGTGCCAGCACCTTTTACCCCGGTAATGAGCAGTTCTTC	TRBJ2-1	TRBV6-5	NA	NA
CASSSPGQGTETQYF	TGTGCCAGCAGCTCCCCGGGACAGGGGACGGAGACCCAGTACTTC	TRBJ2-5	TRBV5-6	TRBD1	NA
CASTRGYGYTF	TGTGCCAGCACCCGAGGGTATGGCTACACCTTC	TRBJ1-2	TRBV28	NA	NA
CASSLGGGAYNEQFF	TGTGCCAGCAGCTTGGGCGGGGGGGCTTACAATGAGCAGTTCTTC	TRBJ2-1	TRBV5-4	TRBD2	NA
CASSLGGGPTYEQYF	TGTGCCAGCAGCTTAGGGGGGGGCCCTACCTACGAGCAGTACTTC	TRBJ2-7	TRBV7-3	NA	few
CASSPLTETYEQYF	TGTGCCAGCAGTCCGTTGACAGAGACCTACGAGCAGTACTTC	TRBJ2-7	TRBV28	NA	once
CASRSRGPPCLNTEAFF	TGTGCAAGTCGCTCCAGGGGGCCGCCCTGCTTGAACACTGAAGCTTTCTTT	TRBJ1-1	TRBV12-2	NA	NA
CASSKSGTGKNEQFF	TGTGCCAGCAGCAAATCCGGGACAGGGAAGAATGAGCAGTTCTTC	TRBJ2-1	TRBV7-2	TRBD1	once
CASSPNRVGPDTQYF	TGTGCCAGCAGCCCAAACAGGGTCGGCCCAGATACGCAGTATTTT	TRBJ2-3	TRBV7-2	NA	NA
CASSLGVQGFGSEKLFF	TGTGCCAGCAGCTTGGGAGTACAGGGGTTCGGGAGTGAAAAACTGTTTTTT	TRBJ1-4	TRBV5-6	TRBD1	NA
CASSLFPGLAGGDEQFF	TGTGCCAGCAGCTTATTCCCGGGACTAGCGGGGGGGGATGAGCAGTTCTTC	TRBJ2-1	TRBV11-2	TRBD2	NA
CAWSVPTGTYEQYF	TGTGCCTGGAGTGTACCGACAGGGACCTACGAGCAGTACTTC	TRBJ2-7	TRBV30	TRBD1	NA
CSVTGGAREKLFF	TGCAGCGTCACAGGGGGCGCACGGGAAAAACTGTTTTTT	TRBJ1-4	TRBV29-1	TRBD1	NA
CASTGDYNEQFF	TGTGCCAGCACGGGGGACTACAATGAGCAGTTCTTC	TRBJ2-1	TRBV6-5	NA	NA
CASSLTRGDTQYF	TGTGCCAGCAGCCTAACCAGGGGGGATACGCAGTATTTT	TRBJ2-3	TRBV5-6	TRBD1	NA
CASSIGMDSDYNQPQHF	TGTGCCAGTAGTATTGGAATGGATTCGGACTATAATCAGCCCCAGCATTTT	TRBJ1-5	TRBV19	NA	medium-sized